This TCR beta chain was identified during a study of T cell responses to AZD1222 COVID-19 vaccine. Overall study results and limits: A reported finding is that nearly half of spike-specific TCRs target unmutated variant regions. Clonal diversity may have been underestimated, and the donors were mostly white British, with more females than males.

Some clones are missing from TCRdb's copy, which holds only in-frame ones; the method was immunoSEQ multiplex PCR. The sample lists 95,000 to 150,000 clones; approximately 92% were seen once. The CDR3 length is 15 residues. CDR1 SGDLS and CDR2 YYNGEE come from the germline V gene. V lost 0 bases, J lost 0 bases, and 10 bases lay in between. About this clone: Its antigen remains unidentified.

This TCR derives from an adult in good health. Source: peripheral blood, taken on day 0 of AZD1222 vaccination. This rearrangement joins TRBV9 to TRBJ2-7; possibly TRBD2 for D (6 bases). The CDR3 nucleotides read TGTGCCAGCAGCGTAGGACTAGAGAGCTCCTACGAGCAGTACTTC. Amino acid sequence: CASSVGLESSYEQYF.